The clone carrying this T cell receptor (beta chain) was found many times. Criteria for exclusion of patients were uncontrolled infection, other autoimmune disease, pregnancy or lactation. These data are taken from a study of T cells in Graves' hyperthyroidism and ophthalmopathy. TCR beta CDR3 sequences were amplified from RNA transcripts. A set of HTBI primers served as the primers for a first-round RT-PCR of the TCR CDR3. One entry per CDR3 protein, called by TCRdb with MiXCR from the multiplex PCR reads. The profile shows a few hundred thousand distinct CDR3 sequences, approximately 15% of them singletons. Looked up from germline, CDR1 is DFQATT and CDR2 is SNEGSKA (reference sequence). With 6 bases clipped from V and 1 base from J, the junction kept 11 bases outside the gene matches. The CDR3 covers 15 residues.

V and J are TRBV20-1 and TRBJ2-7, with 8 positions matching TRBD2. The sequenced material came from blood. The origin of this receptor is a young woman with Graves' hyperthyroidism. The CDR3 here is CSAHRSGSWSYEQYF. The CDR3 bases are TGCAGTGCCCATCGCAGCGGGAGTTGGTCCTACGAGCAGTACTTC.